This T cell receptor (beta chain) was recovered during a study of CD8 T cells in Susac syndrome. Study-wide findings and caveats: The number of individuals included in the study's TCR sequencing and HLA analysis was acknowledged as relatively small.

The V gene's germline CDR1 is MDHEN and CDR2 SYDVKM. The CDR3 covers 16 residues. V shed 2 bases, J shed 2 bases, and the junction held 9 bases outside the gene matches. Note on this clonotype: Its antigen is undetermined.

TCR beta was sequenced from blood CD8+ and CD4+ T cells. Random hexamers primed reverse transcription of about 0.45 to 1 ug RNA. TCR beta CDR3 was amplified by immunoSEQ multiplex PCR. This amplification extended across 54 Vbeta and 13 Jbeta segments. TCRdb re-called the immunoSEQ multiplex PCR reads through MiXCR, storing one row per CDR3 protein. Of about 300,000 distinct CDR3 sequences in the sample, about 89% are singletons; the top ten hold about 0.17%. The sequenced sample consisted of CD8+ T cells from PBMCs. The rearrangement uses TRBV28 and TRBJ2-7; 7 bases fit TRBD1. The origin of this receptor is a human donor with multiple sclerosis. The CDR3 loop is CASSLLGTAETYEQYF. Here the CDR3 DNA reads TGTGCCAGCAGTTTACTGGGGACAGCCGAGACCTACGAGCAGTACTTC.